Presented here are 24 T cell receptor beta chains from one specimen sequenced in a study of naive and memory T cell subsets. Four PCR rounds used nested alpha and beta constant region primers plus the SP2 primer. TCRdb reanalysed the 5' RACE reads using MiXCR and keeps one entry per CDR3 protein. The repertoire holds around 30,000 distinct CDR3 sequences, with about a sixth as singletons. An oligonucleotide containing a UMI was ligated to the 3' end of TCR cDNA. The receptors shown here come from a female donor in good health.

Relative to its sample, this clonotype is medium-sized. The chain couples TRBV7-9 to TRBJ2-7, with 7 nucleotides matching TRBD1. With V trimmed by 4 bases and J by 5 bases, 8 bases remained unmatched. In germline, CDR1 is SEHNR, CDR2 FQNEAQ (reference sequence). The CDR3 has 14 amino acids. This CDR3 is CASSSPTGIDEQYF. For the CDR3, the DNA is TGTGCCAGCAGCTCCCCGACAGGGATCGACGAGCAGTACTTC.

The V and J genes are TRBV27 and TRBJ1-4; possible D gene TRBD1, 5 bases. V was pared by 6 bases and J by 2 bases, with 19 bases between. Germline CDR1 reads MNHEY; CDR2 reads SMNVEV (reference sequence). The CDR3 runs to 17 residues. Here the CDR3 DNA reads TGTGCCAGCAGCGGAGCAGGGAAGGGAGGGACTAATGAAAAACTGTTTTTT. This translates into CASSGAGKGGTNEKLFF.

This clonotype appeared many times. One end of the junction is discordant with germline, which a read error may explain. For the CDR3, the DNA is TGCAGTGCTGAACAGGGCGACTATGGCGACACCTTC. It specifies CSAEQGDYGDTF. V and J are TRBV20-1 and TRBJ1-2, with D possibly being TRBD1 (6 bases). The CDR3 sequence is 12 residues long. Germline CDR1 reads DFQATT; CDR2 reads SNEGSKA (reference sequence).

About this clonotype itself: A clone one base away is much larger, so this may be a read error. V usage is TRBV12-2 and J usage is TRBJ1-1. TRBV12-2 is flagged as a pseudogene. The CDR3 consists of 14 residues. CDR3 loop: CVLGSGEWNTEAFF. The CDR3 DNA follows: TGTGTTCTGGGGTCGGGAGAATGGAACACTGAAGCTTTCTTT.

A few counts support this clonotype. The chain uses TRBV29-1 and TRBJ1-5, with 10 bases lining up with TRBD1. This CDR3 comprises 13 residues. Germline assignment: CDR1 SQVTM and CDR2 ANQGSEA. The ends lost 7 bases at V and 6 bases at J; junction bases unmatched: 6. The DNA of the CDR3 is TGCAGCGCATGGACAGGGGGGGGTCAGCCCCAGCATTTT. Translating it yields CSAWTGGGQPQHF.

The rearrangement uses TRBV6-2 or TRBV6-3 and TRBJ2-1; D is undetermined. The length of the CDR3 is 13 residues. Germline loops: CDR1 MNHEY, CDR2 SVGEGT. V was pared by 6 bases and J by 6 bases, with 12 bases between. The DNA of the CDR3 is TGTGCCAGCAGCCAAGACCGAATCAATGAGCAGTTCTTC. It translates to CASSQDRINEQFF.

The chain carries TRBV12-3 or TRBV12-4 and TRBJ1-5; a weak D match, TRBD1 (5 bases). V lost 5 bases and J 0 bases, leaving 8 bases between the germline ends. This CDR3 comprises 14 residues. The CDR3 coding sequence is TGTGCCAGCAGTGGGGGGTATAGCAATCAGCCCCAGCATTTT. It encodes CASSGGYSNQPQHF.

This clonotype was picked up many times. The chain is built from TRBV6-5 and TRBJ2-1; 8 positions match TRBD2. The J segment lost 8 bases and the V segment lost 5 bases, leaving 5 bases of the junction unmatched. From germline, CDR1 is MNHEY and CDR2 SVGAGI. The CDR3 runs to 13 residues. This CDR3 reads CASSTGGRDEQFF. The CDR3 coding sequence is TGTGCCAGCAGTACGGGGGGGCGGGATGAGCAGTTCTTC.

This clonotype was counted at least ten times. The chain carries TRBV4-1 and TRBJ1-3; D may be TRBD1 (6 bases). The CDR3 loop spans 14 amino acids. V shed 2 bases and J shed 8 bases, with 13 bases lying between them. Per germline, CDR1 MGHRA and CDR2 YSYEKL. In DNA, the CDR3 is TGCGCCAGCAGCCAAACTACAACAGGGTACACCATATATTTT. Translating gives CASSQTTTGYTIYF.

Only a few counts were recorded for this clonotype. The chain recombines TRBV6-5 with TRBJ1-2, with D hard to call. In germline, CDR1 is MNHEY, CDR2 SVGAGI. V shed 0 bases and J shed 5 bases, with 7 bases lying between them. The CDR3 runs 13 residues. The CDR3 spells CASSYSGPYGYTF. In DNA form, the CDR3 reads TGTGCCAGCAGTTACTCAGGGCCTTATGGCTACACCTTC.

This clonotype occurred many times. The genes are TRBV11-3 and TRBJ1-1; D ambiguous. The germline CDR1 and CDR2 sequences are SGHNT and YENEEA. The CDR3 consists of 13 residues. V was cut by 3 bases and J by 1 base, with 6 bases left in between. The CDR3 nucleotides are TGTGCCAGCAGCTTCTCAAAGAACACTGAAGCTTTCTTT. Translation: CASSFSKNTEAFF.

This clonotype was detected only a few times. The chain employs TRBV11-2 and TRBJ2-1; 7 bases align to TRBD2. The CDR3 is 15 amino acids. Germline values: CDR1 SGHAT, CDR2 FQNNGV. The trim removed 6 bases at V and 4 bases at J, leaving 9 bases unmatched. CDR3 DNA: TGTGCCAGCAGACCGTGGGGGGGGGGGTACAATGAGCAGTTCTTC. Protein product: CASRPWGGGYNEQFF.

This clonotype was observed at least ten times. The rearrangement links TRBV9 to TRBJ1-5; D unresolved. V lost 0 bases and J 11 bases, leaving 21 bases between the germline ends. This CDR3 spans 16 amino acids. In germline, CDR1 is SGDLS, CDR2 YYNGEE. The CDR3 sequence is CASSVGSDPARSAQHF. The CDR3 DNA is TGTGCCAGCAGCGTAGGATCTGACCCAGCGCGGTCAGCCCAGCATTTT.

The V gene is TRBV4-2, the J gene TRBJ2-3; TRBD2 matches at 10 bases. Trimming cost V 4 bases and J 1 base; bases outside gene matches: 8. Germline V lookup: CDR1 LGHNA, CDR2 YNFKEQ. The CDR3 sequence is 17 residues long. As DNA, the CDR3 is TGTGCCAGCAGCCGGGCGGCCGGGACTAGCGGCACAGATACGCAGTATTTT. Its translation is CASSRAAGTSGTDTQYF.

Here the CDR3 reads CASSLVGGSGNEQFF. The CDR3, as DNA: TGTGCCAGCAGCTTAGTTGGGGGATCGGGGAATGAGCAGTTCTTC. V usage is TRBV7-8 and J usage is TRBJ2-1; D may correspond to TRBD1 or TRBD2 (5 bases each). CDR1 SGHVS and CDR2 FQNEAQ come from the germline V gene. Trimming took 1 base from V and 7 from J, leaving 14 bases between them. The CDR3 has 15 residues.

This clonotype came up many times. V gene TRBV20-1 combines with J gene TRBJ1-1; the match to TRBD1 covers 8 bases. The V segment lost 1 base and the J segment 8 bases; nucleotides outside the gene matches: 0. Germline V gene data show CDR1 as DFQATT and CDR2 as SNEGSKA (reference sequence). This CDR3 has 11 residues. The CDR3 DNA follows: TGCAGTGCTAGAGGACAGGGGGAAGCTTTCTTT. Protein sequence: CSARGQGEAFF.

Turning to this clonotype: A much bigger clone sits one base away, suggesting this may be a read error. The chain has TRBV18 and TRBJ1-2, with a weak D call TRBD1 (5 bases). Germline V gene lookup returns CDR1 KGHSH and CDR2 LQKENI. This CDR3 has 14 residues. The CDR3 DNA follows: TGTGCCAGCTCACCAGACAGAGGGGCCTATGGCGACACCTTC. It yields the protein CASSPDRGAYGDTF.

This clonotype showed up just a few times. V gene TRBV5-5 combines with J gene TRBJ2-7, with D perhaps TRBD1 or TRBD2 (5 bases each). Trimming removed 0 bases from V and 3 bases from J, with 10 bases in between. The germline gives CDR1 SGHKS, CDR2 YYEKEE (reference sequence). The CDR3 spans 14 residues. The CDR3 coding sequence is TGTGCCAGCAGCTTGGCGGGGCGCCGCTACGAGCAGTACTTC. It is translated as CASSLAGRRYEQYF.

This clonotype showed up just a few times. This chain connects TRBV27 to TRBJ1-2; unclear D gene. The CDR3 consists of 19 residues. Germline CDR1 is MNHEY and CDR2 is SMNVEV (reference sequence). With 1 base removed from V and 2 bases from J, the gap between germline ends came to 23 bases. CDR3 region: CASSLLGKARETKNYGYTF. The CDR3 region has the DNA TGTGCCAGCAGTTTATTAGGCAAGGCCCGGGAGACTAAGAACTATGGCTACACCTTC.

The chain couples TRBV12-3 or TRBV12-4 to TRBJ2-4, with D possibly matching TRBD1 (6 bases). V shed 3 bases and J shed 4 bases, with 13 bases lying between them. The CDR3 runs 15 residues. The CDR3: CASSLHQTGKNIQYF. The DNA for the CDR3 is TGTGCCAGCAGTTTGCACCAAACAGGGAAAAACATTCAGTACTTC.

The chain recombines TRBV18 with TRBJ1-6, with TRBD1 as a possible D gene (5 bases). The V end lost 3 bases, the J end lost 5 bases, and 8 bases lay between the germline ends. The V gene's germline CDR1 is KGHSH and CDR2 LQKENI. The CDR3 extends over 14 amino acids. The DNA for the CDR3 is TGTGCCAGCTCACCGGGGCAGCATAATTCACCCCTCCACTTT. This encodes CASSPGQHNSPLHF. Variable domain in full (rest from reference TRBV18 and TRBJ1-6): NAGVMQNPRHLVRRRGQEARLRCSPMKGHSHVYWYRQLPEEGLKFMVYLQKENIIDESGMPKERFSAEFPKEGPSILRIQQVVRGDSAAYFCASSPGQHNSPLHFGNGTRLTVT.

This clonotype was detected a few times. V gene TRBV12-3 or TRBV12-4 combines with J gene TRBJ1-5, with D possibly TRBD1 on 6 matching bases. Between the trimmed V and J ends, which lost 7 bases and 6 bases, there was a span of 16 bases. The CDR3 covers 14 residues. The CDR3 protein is CASNSFDRSQPQHF. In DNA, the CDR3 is TGTGCCAGCAACTCTTTTGACAGGTCTCAGCCCCAGCATTTT.

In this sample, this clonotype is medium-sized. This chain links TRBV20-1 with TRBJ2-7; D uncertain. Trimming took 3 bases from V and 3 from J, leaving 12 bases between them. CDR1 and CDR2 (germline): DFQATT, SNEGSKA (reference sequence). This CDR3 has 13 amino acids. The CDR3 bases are TGCAGTGCTAGTAGTCAGCTTCGCTACGAGCAGTACTTC. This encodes CSASSQLRYEQYF.

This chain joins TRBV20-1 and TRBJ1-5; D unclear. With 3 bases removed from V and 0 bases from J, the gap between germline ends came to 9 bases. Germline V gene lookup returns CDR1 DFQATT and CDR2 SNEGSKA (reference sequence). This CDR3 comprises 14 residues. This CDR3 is CSARGGISNQPQHF. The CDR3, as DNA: TGCAGTGCTAGGGGCGGGATTAGCAATCAGCCCCAGCATTTT.